This T cell receptor (beta chain) was documented in a study of shared clonotypes between healthy human individuals. For the study at large: There were three CD4 naive, three CD4 memory, two CD8 naive and one CD8 memory plates per donor.

TCRdb's copy holds only in-frame clones and misses some; the assay was immunoSEQ multiplex PCR. Found here are just over 2,000,000 clones, around 95% of them singletons; the top ten hold 0.13%. CDR1 is SGHVS and CDR2 is FNYEAQ in the germline V gene. V lost 5 bases to trimming and J lost 3 bases; unmatched junction nucleotides: 9. This CDR3 has 15 amino acids. All donors were Caucasian adults living in Nashville, Tennessee. The chain joins TRBV7-6 to TRBJ1-1, with 7 bases that match TRBD1. Sequencing was done on a sample of naive CD4+ T cells sorted from blood. The subset here: CD45RA+ positively selected. The sequence was obtained from a man between 18 and 35 years old in good health. This chain's CDR3 is CASSRETGLYTEAFF. The CDR3 DNA sequence: TGTGCCAGCAGCCGGGAGACAGGGCTGTACACTGAAGCTTTCTTT.